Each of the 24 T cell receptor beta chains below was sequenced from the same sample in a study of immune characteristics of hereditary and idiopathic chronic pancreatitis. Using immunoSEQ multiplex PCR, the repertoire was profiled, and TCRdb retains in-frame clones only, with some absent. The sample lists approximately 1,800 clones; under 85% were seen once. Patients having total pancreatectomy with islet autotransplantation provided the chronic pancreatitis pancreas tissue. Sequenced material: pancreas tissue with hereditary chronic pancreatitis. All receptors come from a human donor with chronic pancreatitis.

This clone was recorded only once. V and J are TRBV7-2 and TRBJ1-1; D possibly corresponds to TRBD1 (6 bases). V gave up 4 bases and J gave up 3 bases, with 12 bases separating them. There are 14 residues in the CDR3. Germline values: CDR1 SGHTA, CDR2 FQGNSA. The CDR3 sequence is CASSYPDSYTEAFF. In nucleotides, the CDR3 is TGTGCCAGCAGCTACCCGGACAGTTACACTGAAGCTTTCTTT.

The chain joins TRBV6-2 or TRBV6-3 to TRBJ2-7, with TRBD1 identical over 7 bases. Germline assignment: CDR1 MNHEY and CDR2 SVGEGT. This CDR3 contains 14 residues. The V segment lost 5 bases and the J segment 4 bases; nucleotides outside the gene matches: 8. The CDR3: CASSTRQGRYEQYF. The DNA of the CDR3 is TGTGCCAGCAGTACGCGACAGGGACGGTACGAGCAGTACTTC.

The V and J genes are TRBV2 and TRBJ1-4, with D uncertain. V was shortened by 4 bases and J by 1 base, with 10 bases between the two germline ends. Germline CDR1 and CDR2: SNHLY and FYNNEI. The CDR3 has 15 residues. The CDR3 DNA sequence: TGTGCCAGCAGTGCCATCTGGGGAACTAATGAAAAACTGTTTTTT. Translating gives CASSAIWGTNEKLFF.

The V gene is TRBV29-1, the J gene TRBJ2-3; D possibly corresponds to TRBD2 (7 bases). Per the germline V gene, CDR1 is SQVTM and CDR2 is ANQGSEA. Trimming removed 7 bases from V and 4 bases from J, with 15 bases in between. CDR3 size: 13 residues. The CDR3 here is CSADGGGADTQYF. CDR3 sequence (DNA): TGCAGCGCTGACGGAGGGGGGGCAGATACGCAGTATTTT.

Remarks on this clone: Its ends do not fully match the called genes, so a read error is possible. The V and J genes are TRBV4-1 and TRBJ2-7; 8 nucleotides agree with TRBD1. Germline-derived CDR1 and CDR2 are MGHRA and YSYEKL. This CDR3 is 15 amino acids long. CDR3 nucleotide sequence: TGCGCCAGCAGCAAAGAGGACAGGGAAACCTACGAGCAGTACTTC. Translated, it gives CASSKEDRETYEQYF.

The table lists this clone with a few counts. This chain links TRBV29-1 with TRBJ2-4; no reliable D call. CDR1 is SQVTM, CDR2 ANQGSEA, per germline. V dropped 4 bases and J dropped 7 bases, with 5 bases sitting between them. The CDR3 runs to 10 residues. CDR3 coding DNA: TGCAGCGTTGGGGTTAACATTCAGTACTTC. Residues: CSVGVNIQYF.

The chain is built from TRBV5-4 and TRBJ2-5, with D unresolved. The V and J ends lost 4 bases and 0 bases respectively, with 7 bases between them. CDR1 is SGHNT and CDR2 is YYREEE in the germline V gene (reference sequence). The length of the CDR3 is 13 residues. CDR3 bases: TGTGCCAGCAGCCCCGTGTACCAAGAGACCCAGTACTTC. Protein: CASSPVYQETQYF.

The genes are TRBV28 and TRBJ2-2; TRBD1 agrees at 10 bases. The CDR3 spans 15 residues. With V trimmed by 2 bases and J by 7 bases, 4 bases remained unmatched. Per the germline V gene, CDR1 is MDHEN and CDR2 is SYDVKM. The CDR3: CASSLGGQGIGELFF. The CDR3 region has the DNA TGTGCCAGCAGTTTAGGGGGACAGGGGATCGGGGAGCTGTTTTTT.

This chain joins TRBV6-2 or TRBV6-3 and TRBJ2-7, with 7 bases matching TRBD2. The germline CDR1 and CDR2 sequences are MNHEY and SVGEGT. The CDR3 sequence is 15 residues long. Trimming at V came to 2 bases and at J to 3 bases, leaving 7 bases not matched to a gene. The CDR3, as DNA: TGTGCCAGCAGTTACCGGGGGGACGGAGGCTACGAGCAGTACTTC. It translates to CASSYRGDGGYEQYF.

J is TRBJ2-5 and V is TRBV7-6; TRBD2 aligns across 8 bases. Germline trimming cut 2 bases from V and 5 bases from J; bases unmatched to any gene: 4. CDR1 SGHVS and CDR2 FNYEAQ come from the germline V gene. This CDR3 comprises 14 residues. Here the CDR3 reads CASSLREGRETQYF. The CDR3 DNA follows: TGTGCCAGCAGCTTACGGGAGGGCAGGGAGACCCAGTACTTC. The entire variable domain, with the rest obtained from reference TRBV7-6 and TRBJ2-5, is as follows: GAGVSQSPRYKVTKRGQDVALRCDPISGHVSLYWYRQALGQGPEFLTYFNYEAQQDKSGLPNDRFSAERPEGSISTLTIQRTEQRDSAMYRCASSLREGRETQYFGPGTRLLVL.

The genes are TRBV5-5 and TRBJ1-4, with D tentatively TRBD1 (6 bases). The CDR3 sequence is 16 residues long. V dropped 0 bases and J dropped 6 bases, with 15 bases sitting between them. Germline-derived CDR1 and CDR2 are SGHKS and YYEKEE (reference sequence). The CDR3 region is CASSLVPGHMDEKLFF. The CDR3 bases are TGTGCCAGCAGCTTGGTTCCGGGACATATGGATGAAAAACTGTTTTTT.

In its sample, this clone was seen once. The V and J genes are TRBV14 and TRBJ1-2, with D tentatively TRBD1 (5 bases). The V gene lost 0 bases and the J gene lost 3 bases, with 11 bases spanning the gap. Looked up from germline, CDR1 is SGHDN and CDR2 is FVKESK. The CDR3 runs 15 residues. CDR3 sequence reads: CASSQDLGRDYGYTF. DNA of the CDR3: TGTGCCAGCAGCCAAGATTTAGGCAGGGACTATGGCTACACCTTC.

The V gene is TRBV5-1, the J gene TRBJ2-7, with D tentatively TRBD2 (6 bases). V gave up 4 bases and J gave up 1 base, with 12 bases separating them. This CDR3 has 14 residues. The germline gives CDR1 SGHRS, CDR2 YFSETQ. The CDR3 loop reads CASSLTGESYEQYF. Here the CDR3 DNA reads TGCGCCAGCAGCCTCACGGGGGAATCCTACGAGCAGTACTTC.

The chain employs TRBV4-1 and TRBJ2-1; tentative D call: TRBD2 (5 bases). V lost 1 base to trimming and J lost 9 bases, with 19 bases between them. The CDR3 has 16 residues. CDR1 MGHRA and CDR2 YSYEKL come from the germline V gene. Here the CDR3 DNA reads TGCGCCAGCAGCCAAGTCGCGGAGGCAAGGGCGGGTGAGCAGTTCTTC. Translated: CASSQVAEARAGEQFF.

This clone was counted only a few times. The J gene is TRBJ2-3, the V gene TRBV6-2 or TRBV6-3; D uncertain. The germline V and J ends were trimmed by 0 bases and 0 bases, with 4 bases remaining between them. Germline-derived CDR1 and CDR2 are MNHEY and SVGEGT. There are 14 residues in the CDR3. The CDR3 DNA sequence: TGTGCCAGCAGTTACTCGACTAGCACAGATACGCAGTATTTT. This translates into CASSYSTSTDTQYF.

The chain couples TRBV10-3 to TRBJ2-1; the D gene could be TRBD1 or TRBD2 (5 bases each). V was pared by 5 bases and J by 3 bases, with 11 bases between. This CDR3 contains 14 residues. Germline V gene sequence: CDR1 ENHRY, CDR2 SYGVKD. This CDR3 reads CAISNGTYYNEQFF. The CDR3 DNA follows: TGTGCCATCAGTAATGGGACCTACTACAATGAGCAGTTCTTC.

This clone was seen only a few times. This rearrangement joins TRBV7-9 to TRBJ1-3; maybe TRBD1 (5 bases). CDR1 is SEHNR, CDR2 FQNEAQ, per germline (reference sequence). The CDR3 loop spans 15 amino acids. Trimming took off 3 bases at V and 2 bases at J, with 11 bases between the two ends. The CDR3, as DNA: TGTGCCAGCAGCTTCTTGACAGAGACTGGAAACACCATATATTTT. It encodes CASSFLTETGNTIYF.

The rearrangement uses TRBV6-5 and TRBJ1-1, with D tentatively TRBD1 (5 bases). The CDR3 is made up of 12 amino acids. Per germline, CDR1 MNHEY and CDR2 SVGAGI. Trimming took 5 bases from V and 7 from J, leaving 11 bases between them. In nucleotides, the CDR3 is TGTGCCAGCAGTCCGGGACGGGGTGAAGCTTTCTTT. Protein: CASSPGRGEAFF.

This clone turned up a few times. The CDR3 coding sequence is TGTGCCAGCAGTTACTCGGACAACTATGGCTACACCTTC. As protein: CASSYSDNYGYTF. The V gene is TRBV6-2 or TRBV6-3, the J gene TRBJ1-2; D is undetermined. This CDR3 contains 13 residues. Trimming left V 0 bases short and J 2 bases short, with 4 bases between. Looked up from germline, CDR1 is MNHEY and CDR2 is SVGEGT.

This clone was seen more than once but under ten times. In nucleotides, the CDR3 is TGTGCCAGATGTATTTGTCAGGAGACCCAGTACTTC. This translates into CARCICQETQYF. The rearrangement joins TRBV27 to TRBJ2-5; D is ambiguous. CDR1 and CDR2 (germline): MNHEY, SMNVEV (reference sequence). Trimming left V 9 bases short and J 5 bases short, with 13 bases between. This CDR3 is 12 amino acids long.

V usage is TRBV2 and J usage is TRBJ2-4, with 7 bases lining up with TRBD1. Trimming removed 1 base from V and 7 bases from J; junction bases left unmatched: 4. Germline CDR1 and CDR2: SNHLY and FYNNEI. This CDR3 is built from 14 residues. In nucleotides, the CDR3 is TGTGCCAGCAGTGAAGACAGGGGCGCGAACATTCAGTACTTC. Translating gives CASSEDRGANIQYF.

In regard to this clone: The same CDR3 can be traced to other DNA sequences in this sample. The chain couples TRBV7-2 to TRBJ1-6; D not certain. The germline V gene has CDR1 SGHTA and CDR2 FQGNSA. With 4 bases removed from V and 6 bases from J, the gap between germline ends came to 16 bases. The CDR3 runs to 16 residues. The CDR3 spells CASSYSPNTINSPLHF. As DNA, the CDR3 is TGTGCCAGCAGCTATAGCCCGAATACCATTAATTCACCCCTCCACTTT.

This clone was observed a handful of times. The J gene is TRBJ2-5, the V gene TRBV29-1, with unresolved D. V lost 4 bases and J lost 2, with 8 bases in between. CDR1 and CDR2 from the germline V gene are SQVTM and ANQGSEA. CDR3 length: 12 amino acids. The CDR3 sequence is CSVGRPQETQYF. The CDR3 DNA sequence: TGCAGCGTTGGGAGACCGCAAGAGACCCAGTACTTC.

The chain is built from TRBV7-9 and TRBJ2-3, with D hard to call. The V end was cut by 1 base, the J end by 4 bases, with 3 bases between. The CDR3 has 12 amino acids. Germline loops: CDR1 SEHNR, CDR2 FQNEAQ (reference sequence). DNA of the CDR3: TGTGCCAGCAGCTTAGGGCCAGATACGCAGTATTTT. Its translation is CASSLGPDTQYF.